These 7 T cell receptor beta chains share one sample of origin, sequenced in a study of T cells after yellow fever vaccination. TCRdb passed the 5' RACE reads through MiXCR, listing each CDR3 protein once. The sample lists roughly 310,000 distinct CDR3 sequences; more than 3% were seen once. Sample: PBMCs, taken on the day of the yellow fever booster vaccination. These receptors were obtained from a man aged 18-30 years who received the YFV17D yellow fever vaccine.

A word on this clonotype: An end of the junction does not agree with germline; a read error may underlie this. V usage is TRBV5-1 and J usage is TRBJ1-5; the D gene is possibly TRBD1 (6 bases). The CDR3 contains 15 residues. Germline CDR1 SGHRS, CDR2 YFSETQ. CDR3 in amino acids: CASSLVPGGEQPKHF. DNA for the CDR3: TGCGCCAGCAGCTTGGTTCCCGGGGGCGAGCAGCCCAAGCATTTT.

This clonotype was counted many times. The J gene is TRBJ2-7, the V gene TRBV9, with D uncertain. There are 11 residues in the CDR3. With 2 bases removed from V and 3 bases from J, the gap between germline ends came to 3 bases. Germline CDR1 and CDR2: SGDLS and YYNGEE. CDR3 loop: CASSVNYEQYF. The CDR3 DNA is TGTGCCAGCAGCGTTAACTACGAGCAGTACTTC.

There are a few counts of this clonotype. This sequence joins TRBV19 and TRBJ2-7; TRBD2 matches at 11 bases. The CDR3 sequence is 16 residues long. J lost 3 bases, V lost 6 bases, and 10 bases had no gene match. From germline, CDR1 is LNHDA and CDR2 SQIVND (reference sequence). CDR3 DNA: TGTGCCAGTAGATGGTCTAGCGGGGGGTACAACTACGAGCAGTACTTC. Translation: CASRWSSGGYNYEQYF.

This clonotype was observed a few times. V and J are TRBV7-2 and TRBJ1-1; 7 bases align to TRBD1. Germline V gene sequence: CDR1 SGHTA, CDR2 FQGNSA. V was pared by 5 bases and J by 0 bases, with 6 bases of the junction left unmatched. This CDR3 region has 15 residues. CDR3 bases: TGTGCCAGCAGCGAAAGACAGGGCTTGAACACTGAAGCTTTCTTT. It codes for CASSERQGLNTEAFF.

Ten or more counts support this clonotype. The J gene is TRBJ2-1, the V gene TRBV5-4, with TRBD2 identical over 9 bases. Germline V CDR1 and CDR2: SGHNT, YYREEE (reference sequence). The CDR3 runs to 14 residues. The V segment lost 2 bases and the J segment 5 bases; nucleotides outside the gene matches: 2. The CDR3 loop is CASSFAGGHNEQFF. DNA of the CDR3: TGTGCCAGCAGCTTCGCGGGGGGGCACAATGAGCAGTTCTTC. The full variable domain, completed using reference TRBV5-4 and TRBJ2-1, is ETGVTQSPTHLIKTRGQQVTLRCSSQSGHNTVSWYQQALGQGPQFIFQYYREEENGRGNFPPRFSGLQFPNYSSELNVNALELDDSALYLCASSFAGGHNEQFFGPGTRLTVL.

CDR3 DNA sequence: TGCGCCAGCAGCTTGGACACAGTAAACTATGGCTACACCTTC. It encodes CASSLDTVNYGYTF. V and J are TRBV5-1 and TRBJ1-2; D remains unclear. The CDR3 is 14 amino acids. Germline V CDR1 and CDR2: SGHRS, YFSETQ. V gave up 0 bases and J gave up 2 bases, with 8 bases separating them.

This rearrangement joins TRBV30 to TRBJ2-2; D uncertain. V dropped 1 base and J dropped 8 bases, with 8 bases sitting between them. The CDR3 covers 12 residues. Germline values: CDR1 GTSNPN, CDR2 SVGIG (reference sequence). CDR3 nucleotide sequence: TGTGCCTGGAGTGGAGGCGGTGGGGAGCTGTTTTTT. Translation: CAWSGGGGELFF. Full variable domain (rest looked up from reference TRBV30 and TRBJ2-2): SQTIHQWPATLVQPVGSPLSLECTVEGTSNPNLYWYRQAAGRGLQLLFYSVGIGQISSEVPQNLSASRPQDRQFILSSKKLLLSDSGFYLCAWSGGGGELFFGEGSRLTVL.